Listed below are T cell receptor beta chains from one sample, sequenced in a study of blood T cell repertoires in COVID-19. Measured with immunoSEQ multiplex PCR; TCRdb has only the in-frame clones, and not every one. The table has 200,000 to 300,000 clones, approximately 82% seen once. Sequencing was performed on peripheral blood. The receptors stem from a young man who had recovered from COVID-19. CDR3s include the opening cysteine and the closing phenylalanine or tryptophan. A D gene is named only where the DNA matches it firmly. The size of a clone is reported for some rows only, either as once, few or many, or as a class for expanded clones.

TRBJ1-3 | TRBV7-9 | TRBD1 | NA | CASSSGTGTGNTIYF | TGTGCCAGCAGCTCCGGGACAGGGACTGGAAACACCATATATTTT
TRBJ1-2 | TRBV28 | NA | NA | CASSTGIPYGYTF | TGTGCCAGCAGTACAGGAATCCCCTATGGCTACACCTTC
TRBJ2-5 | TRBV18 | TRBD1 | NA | CASSPVAARGQETQYF | TGTGCCAGCTCACCAGTGGCGGCCAGGGGGCAAGAGACCCAGTACTTC
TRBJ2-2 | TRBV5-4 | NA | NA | CASSFGTSNTGELFF | TGTGCCAGCAGCTTCGGGACTTCGAACACCGGGGAGCTGTTTTTT
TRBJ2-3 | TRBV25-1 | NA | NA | CASSSKGGAADTQYF | TGTGCCAGCAGTTCAAAGGGGGGGGCTGCAGATACGCAGTATTTT
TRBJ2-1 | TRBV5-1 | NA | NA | CASSFSDYQSEQFF | TGCGCCAGCAGCTTTTCTGACTATCAAAGTGAGCAGTTCTTC
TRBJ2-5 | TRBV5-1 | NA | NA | CASSKNSGWEETQYF | TGCGCCAGCAGTAAGAATAGCGGCTGGGAAGAGACCCAGTACTTC
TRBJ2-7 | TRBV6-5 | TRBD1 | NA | CATETGTGGDEQYF | TGTGCCACCGAGACCGGGACAGGGGGCGACGAGCAGTACTTC
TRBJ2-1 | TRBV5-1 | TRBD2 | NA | CASSPTSGSYNEQFF | TGCGCCAGCAGCCCGACTAGCGGGTCCTACAATGAGCAGTTCTTC
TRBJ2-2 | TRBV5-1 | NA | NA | CASSLGGTANTGELFF | TGCGCCAGCAGCTTGGGCGGGACAGCGAACACCGGGGAGCTGTTTTTT
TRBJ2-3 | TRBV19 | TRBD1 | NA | CASSKQTGGTDTQYF | TGTGCCAGTAGTAAACAGACAGGGGGCACAGATACGCAGTATTTT
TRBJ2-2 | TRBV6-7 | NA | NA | CASRSRGPNTGELFF | TGTGCCAGCAGGTCCAGGGGTCCGAACACCGGGGAGCTGTTTTTT
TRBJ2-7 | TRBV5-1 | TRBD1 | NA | CASSPGTGGTEQYF | TGCGCCAGCAGCCCAGGGACAGGGGGCACCGAGCAGTACTTC
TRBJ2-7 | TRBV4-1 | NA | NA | CASSQVTGRLAYEQYF | TGCGCCAGCAGCCAAGTAACAGGGCGTTTGGCCTACGAGCAGTACTTC
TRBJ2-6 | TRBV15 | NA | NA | CATSSQGPGANVLTF | TGTGCCACCAGCTCCCAGGGGCCTGGGGCCAACGTCCTGACTTTC
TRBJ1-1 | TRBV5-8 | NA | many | CASSLVDRGEAFF | TGTGCCAGCAGCTTGGTAGATCGGGGTGAAGCTTTCTTT
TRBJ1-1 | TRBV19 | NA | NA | CASSMTGPNTEAFF | TGTGCCAGTAGTATGACAGGACCGAACACTGAAGCTTTCTTT
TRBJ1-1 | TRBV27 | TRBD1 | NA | CASSLSWTGGASTEAFF | TGTGCCAGCAGTTTATCCTGGACAGGGGGCGCGAGCACTGAAGCTTTCTTT
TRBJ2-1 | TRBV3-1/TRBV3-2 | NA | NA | CASSRNRGSSYNEQFF | TGTGCCAGCAGCCGAAATAGGGGGAGCTCCTACAATGAGCAGTTCTTC
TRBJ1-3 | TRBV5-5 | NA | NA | CASSLSPNSGNTIYF | TGTGCCAGCAGCTTGTCCCCAAACTCTGGAAACACCATATATTTT
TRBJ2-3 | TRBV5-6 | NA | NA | CASSPQGGGTDTQYF | TGTGCCAGCAGCCCACAGGGTGGGGGCACAGATACGCAGTATTTT
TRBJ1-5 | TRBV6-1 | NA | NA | CASSEGQANQPQHF | TGTGCCAGCAGTGAAGGACAGGCGAATCAGCCCCAGCATTTT
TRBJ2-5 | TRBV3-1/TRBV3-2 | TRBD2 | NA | CASSRSGGQETQYF | TGTGCCAGCAGCCGTAGCGGGGGGCAAGAGACCCAGTACTTC
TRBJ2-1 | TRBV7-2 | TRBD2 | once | CASSLSGGGWDEQFF | TGTGCCAGCAGCTTATCTGGCGGGGGGTGGGATGAGCAGTTCTTC
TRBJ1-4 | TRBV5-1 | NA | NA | CASSSSTGSEKLFF | TGCGCCAGCAGCTCTTCCACAGGGAGTGAAAAACTGTTTTTT
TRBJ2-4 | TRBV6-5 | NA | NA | CASSYERGNIQYF | TGTGCCAGCAGTTATGAAAGGGGAAACATTCAGTACTTC
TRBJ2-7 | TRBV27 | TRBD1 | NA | CASREQGISNEQYF | TGTGCCAGCAGAGAACAGGGGATTTCCAACGAGCAGTACTTC
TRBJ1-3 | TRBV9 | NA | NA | CASSGRRYSQSGNTIYF | TGTGCCAGCAGCGGACGGAGATACTCACAATCCGGAAACACCATATATTTT
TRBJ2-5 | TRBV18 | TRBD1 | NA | CASSQGTGMGETQYF | TGTGCCAGCTCGCAAGGGACAGGAATGGGTGAGACCCAGTACTTC
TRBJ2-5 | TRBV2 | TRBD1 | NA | CASLEPGQGMETQYF | TGTGCCAGCCTTGAACCGGGACAGGGCATGGAGACCCAGTACTTC
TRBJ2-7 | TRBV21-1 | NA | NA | CASSIRTSGSYEQYF | TGTGCCAGCAGCATAAGGACTAGCGGCTCCTACGAGCAGTACTTC
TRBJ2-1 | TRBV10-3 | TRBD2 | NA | CAINGTSGGNEQFF | TGTGCCATCAATGGGACTAGCGGGGGTAATGAGCAGTTCTTC
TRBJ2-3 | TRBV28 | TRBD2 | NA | CASSLGASGVTDTQYF | TGTGCCAGCAGTTTAGGGGCTAGCGGGGTCACAGATACGCAGTATTTT
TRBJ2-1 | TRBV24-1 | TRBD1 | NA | CATRGTGGNDNEQFF | TGTGCCACCCGGGGGACAGGGGGAAACGACAATGAGCAGTTCTTC
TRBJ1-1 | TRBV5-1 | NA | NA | CASSFGVTDTEAFF | TGCGCCAGCAGCTTCGGGGTCACGGACACTGAAGCTTTCTTT
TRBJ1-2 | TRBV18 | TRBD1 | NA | CASSPPGTGNYGYTF | TGTGCCAGCTCACCTCCCGGGACAGGGAACTATGGCTACACCTTC